These 22 T cell receptor beta chains share one sample of origin, sequenced in a study of cytomegalovirus exposure and HLA in healthy donors. Vbeta (60) and Jbeta (13) primers were used in the PCR. Profiling relied on immunoSEQ multiplex PCR, and the TCRdb table lists in-frame clones only, not all of them. The table has 95,000 to 150,000 clones, 81% seen once. The specimen was PBMCs. The receptors derive from a man between 18 and 29 years old in good health and CMV-seropositive.

The V and J genes are TRBV25-1 and TRBJ2-3; D call uncertain. Germline V lookup: CDR1 MGHDK, CDR2 SYGVNS. This CDR3 has 11 residues. V was cut by 8 bases and J by 7 bases, with 10 bases left in between. The CDR3, as DNA: TGTGCCAGCTATTCGAGTTATACGCAGTATTTT. Translation: CASYSSYTQYF.

J is TRBJ2-7 and V is TRBV4-2; D perhaps matches TRBD2 (6 bases). CDR3 length: 14 residues. The germline V gene encodes CDR1 LGHNA and CDR2 YNFKEQ. The V end lost 4 bases, the J end lost 0 bases, and 10 bases lay between the germline ends. The CDR3 loop reads CASSRLGASYEQYF. The DNA for the CDR3 is TGTGCCAGCAGCCGACTAGGGGCCTCCTACGAGCAGTACTTC.

This clone is a singleton in its sample. The chain combines TRBV7-9 with TRBJ1-4, with D possibly TRBD1 on 6 matching bases. CDR3 length: 15 amino acids. V was pared by 5 bases and J by 4 bases, with 14 bases between. Per germline, CDR1 SEHNR and CDR2 FQNEAQ (reference sequence). CDR3 coding DNA: TGTGCCAGCAGCAAACGACAGGTGGATAATGAAAAACTGTTTTTT. Translated, it gives CASSKRQVDNEKLFF.

There are a few counts of this clone. The chain is built from TRBV10-3 and TRBJ2-3, with D maybe TRBD1 (5 bases). The germline V and J ends were trimmed by 3 bases and 2 bases, with 9 bases remaining between them. The CDR3 totals 14 residues. Germline CDR1 reads ENHRY; CDR2 reads SYGVKD. The CDR3 spells CAISDDRDTDTQYF. As DNA, the CDR3 is TGTGCCATCAGTGACGACAGAGACACAGATACGCAGTATTTT.

This chain links TRBV5-1 with TRBJ2-5; a possible D gene is TRBD2 (6 bases). Germline V gene lookup returns CDR1 SGHRS and CDR2 YFSETQ. The CDR3 covers 15 residues. Trimming removed 0 bases at V and 1 base at J, with 10 bases between. The CDR3 is CASSLAVGGQETQYF. The CDR3, as DNA: TGCGCCAGCAGCTTGGCCGTCGGGGGCCAAGAGACCCAGTACTTC.

The V call is TRBV7-2, the J call TRBJ1-5; unclear D gene. V was pared by 2 bases and J by 4 bases, with 9 bases between. CDR1 and CDR2 (germline): SGHTA, FQGNSA. The CDR3 contains 14 residues. The CDR3 DNA is TGTGCCAGCAGCTTATCTTTTAGAAATCAGCCCCAGCATTTT. Protein sequence: CASSLSFRNQPQHF.

In the case of this clone: Relative to the germline gene, one junction end is altered; a read error may explain this. This sequence joins TRBV7-9 and TRBJ1-2, with D tentatively TRBD1 (6 bases). CDR1 SEHNR and CDR2 FQNEAQ come from the germline V gene (reference sequence). The CDR3 sequence is 14 residues long. As DNA, the CDR3 is TGTTCCAGCAGCTTAGGGGGGGGTGGCTATGGCTACACCTTC. It codes for CSSSLGGGGYGYTF.

This chain links TRBV5-5 with TRBJ2-7; tentative D call: TRBD1 (5 bases). CDR3 length equals 13 residues. The V gene lost 1 base and the J gene lost 2 bases, with 7 bases spanning the gap. Germline assignment: CDR1 SGHKS and CDR2 YYEKEE (reference sequence). The CDR3 sequence is CASSLPGTYEQYF. Here the CDR3 DNA reads TGTGCCAGCAGCTTGCCAGGGACCTACGAGCAGTACTTC.

The rearrangement links TRBV9 to TRBJ2-3, with D hard to call. The V end was cut by 4 bases, the J end by 1 base, with 13 bases between. Germline V CDR1 and CDR2: SGDLS, YYNGEE. CDR3 length: 15 amino acids. DNA for the CDR3: TGTGCCAGCAGCCCGACTCTCAGAGGCACAGATACGCAGTATTTT. Translating it yields CASSPTLRGTDTQYF. The whole variable domain, remainder taken from reference TRBV9 and TRBJ2-3, is DSGVTQTPKHLITATGQRVTLRCSPRSGDLSVYWYQQSLDQGLQFLIQYYNGEERAKGNILERFSAQQFPDLHSELNLSSLELGDSALYFCASSPTLRGTDTQYFGPGTRLTVL.

The V gene is TRBV19, the J gene TRBJ2-7; no clear D gene. Germline loops: CDR1 LNHDA, CDR2 SQIVND (reference sequence). The CDR3 totals 15 residues. V shed 2 bases and J shed 3 bases, with 14 bases lying between them. DNA of the CDR3: TGTGCCAGTAGTATATTGGGCAGATTCTACTACGAGCAGTACTTC. As protein: CASSILGRFYYEQYF.

The chain couples TRBV18 to TRBJ1-1; perhaps TRBD1 as D (6 bases). Trimming took off 3 bases at V and 6 bases at J, with 17 bases between the two ends. The CDR3 totals 15 residues. In germline, CDR1 is KGHSH, CDR2 LQKENI. The CDR3 reads CASSPVGGLGAEAFF. CDR3 coding DNA: TGTGCCAGCTCACCGGTGGGGGGGCTCGGGGCTGAAGCTTTCTTT.

The genes are TRBV5-1 and TRBJ2-7; TRBD1 agrees at 9 bases. The germline gives CDR1 SGHRS, CDR2 YFSETQ. V lost 4 bases and J lost 7; bases outside the gene matches: 3. The CDR3 contains 12 residues. The CDR3: CASSRTGEEQYF. The CDR3 DNA reads as TGCGCCAGCAGCAGGACAGGGGAAGAGCAGTACTTC.

The CDR3 DNA follows: TGCAGCGCCGGGTGGGGGAGGGAACAGTACTTC. It translates to CSAGWGREQYF. The V call is TRBV29-1, the J call TRBJ2-5; 7 bases are shared with TRBD2. V was clipped by 7 bases and J by 11 bases; unmatched bases: 10. CDR3 length: 11 amino acids. CDR1 is SQVTM and CDR2 is ANQGSEA in the germline V gene.

The rearrangement joins TRBV25-1 to TRBJ1-6; maybe TRBD1 (6 bases). Germline assignment: CDR1 MGHDK and CDR2 SYGVNS. CDR3 size: 16 residues. V lost 0 bases and J lost 9, with 15 bases in between. For the CDR3, the DNA is TGTGCCAGCAGTGAATATGACGGGGGGCAGGGTTCACCCCTCCACTTT. It codes for CASSEYDGGQGSPLHF. Complete variable domain (other parts from reference TRBV25-1 and TRBJ1-6): EADIYQTPRYLVIGTGKKITLECSQTMGHDKMYWYQQDPGMELHLIHYSYGVNSTEKGDLSSESTVSRIRTEHFPLTLESARPSHTSQYLCASSEYDGGQGSPLHFGNGTRLTVT.

This CDR3 reads CASSYRAYEQYF. CDR3 bases: TGTGCCAGCAGTTACAGGGCCTACGAGCAGTACTTC. This chain links TRBV7-2 with TRBJ2-7; perhaps TRBD1 as D (6 bases). Germline loops: CDR1 SGHTA, CDR2 FQGNSA. The CDR3 sequence is 12 residues long. With 6 bases removed from V and 2 bases from J, the gap between germline ends came to 8 bases.

The rearrangement joins TRBV19 to TRBJ1-4; 7 bases match TRBD1. The CDR3 is 15 residues long. CDR1 and CDR2 from the germline V gene are LNHDA and SQIVND (reference sequence). Unmatched junction bases numbered 6, after V lost 5 bases and J lost 3 bases. This CDR3 is CASSSAGTANEKLFF. The DNA of the CDR3 is TGTGCCAGTAGTTCCGCCGGGACAGCTAATGAAAAACTGTTTTTT.

The chain carries TRBV10-3 and TRBJ2-5; no clear D. The CDR3 runs 15 residues. The germline V gene has CDR1 ENHRY and CDR2 SYGVKD. V lost 2 bases to trimming and J lost 0 bases, with 10 bases between them. The CDR3 protein is CAISEGLPYQETQYF. Here the CDR3 DNA reads TGTGCCATCAGTGAGGGGCTACCGTACCAAGAGACCCAGTACTTC.

The chain combines TRBV5-1 with TRBJ2-3, with TRBD1 matching 8 bases. Trimming removed 5 bases from V and 2 bases from J; junction bases left unmatched: 4. Germline assignment: CDR1 SGHRS and CDR2 YFSETQ. This CDR3 has 14 residues. DNA of the CDR3: TGCGCCAGCAGTTGGACAGGGCCCACAGATACGCAGTATTTT. It encodes CASSWTGPTDTQYF. Drawing the rest from reference TRBV5-1 and TRBJ2-3, the complete variable domain is KAGVTQTPRYLIKTRGQQVTLSCSPISGHRSVSWYQQTPGQGLQFLFEYFSETQRNKGNFPGRFSGRQFSNSRSEMNVSTLELGDSALYLCASSWTGPTDTQYFGPGTRLTVL.

The chain links TRBV19 to TRBJ1-4, with 10 bases that match TRBD1. The V segment lost 4 bases and the J segment 5 bases; nucleotides outside the gene matches: 7. This CDR3 region has 16 residues. CDR1 is LNHDA, CDR2 SQIVND, per germline (reference sequence). The CDR3 spells CASSTRQGARNEKLFF. The DNA for the CDR3 is TGTGCCAGTAGTACTAGACAGGGGGCGCGGAATGAAAAACTGTTTTTT.

This clone occurred once. The chain couples TRBV5-1 to TRBJ2-1; 9 positions match TRBD2. V dropped 4 bases and J dropped 8; count of bases not matched to a gene: 10. The CDR3 is made up of 15 amino acids. Per the germline V gene, CDR1 is SGHRS and CDR2 is YFSETQ. The CDR3 is CASSPGLAPFDEQFF. Here the CDR3 DNA reads TGCGCCAGCAGCCCGGGACTAGCACCCTTCGATGAGCAGTTCTTC. Based on the CDR3 plus reference TRBV5-1 and TRBJ2-1, the full variable domain is KAGVTQTPRYLIKTRGQQVTLSCSPISGHRSVSWYQQTPGQGLQFLFEYFSETQRNKGNFPGRFSGRQFSNSRSEMNVSTLELGDSALYLCASSPGLAPFDEQFFGPGTRLTVL.

This chain joins TRBV4-3 and TRBJ2-5, with D tentatively TRBD2 (9 bases). This CDR3 spans 19 amino acids. Germline V gives CDR1 LGHNA, CDR2 YSLEER. Trimming cost V 1 base and J 2 bases, with 23 bases left between them. The CDR3 loop is CASSQVARQGLAGQETQYF. CDR3 nucleotides: TGCGCCAGCAGCCAAGTTGCGCGACAGGGGCTAGCGGGACAAGAGACCCAGTACTTC.

This clone turned up a few times. The rearrangement uses TRBV7-2 and TRBJ2-1; the match to TRBD2 covers 8 bases. CDR1 is SGHTA and CDR2 is FQGNSA in the germline V gene. V shed 4 bases, J shed 5 bases, and the junction held 10 bases outside the gene matches. This CDR3 region has 16 residues. This CDR3 reads CASSSRLALSDNEQFF. The CDR3 DNA sequence: TGTGCCAGCAGCTCCCGACTAGCGCTGAGCGACAATGAGCAGTTCTTC.